This TCR beta chain was obtained from a study of blood T cell repertoires in COVID-19. Measured with immunoSEQ multiplex PCR; TCRdb has only the in-frame clones, and not every one. Here the sample spans roughly 40,000 clones, 89% being singletons. V lost 6 bases and J lost 5, with 14 bases in between. The CDR3 has 13 residues. The TCR was taken from a human donor in a cohort sampled during active COVID-19. Sample: peripheral blood. The chain has TRBV12-3 or TRBV12-4 and TRBJ2-7; no firm D call. CDR3 residues: CASSPTPPHEQYF. The CDR3 region has the DNA TGTGCCAGCAGCCCGACTCCCCCCCACGAGCAGTACTTC.